This T cell receptor (beta chain) was recorded in a study of blood T cell repertoires in COVID-19. Libraries were prepared by immunoSEQ multiplex PCR; TCRdb keeps only in-frame clonotypes and omits some of them. There are around 330,000 clones in the sample; around 90% occur only once, and 4.5% to 5.5% lies in the top ten. The V gene end was trimmed by 4 bases and the J gene end by 6 bases; junction bases not matched to a gene: 12. CDR3 length equals 17 residues. The germline CDR1 and CDR2 sequences are SGHRS and YFSETQ. V and J are TRBV5-1 and TRBJ2-2, with 10 bases fitting TRBD2. Material for sequencing was PBMCs or T cells enriched from blood (not recorded which). The origin of this receptor is a man in his fifties or sixties who had recovered from COVID-19. Here the CDR3 DNA reads TGCGCCAGCAGCCCCGTGGGGCTAGCGGGAGCTGCCGGGGAGCTGTTTTTT. As protein: CASSPVGLAGAAGELFF.